This TCR beta chain came from a study of blood T cell repertoires in COVID-19. At the level of the study: Material from acute and convalescent COVID-19 was sourced from the United States, Italy and Spain. PBMCs, B-cell-depleted T cells, or T cells were the source of the cDNA or gDNA that made up the material.

In the original analysis: The assay estimated nucleated cells by amplifying reference gene primers. Repertoires were generated with immunoSEQ multiplex PCR, while TCRdb's copy carries only in-frame clones and drops some. V, J and clone size were drawn from that table, and D and trimming were deduced from the DNA. The sample yields about 51,000 clones, about four fifths seen once. Trimming pared 2 bases from V and 4 bases from J, leaving 6 bases between. Germline CDR1 and CDR2: SGHDT and YYEEEE. The CDR3 is made up of 12 amino acids. The clonotype comes from a man in his fifties or sixties with acute or convalescent COVID-19. The chain combines TRBV5-6 with TRBJ1-1; D not certain. Sequencing was performed on peripheral blood. The CDR3 DNA follows: TGTGCCAGCAGCTTCCCGGGCACTGAAGCTTTCTTT. Translated: CASSFPGTEAFF. The full variable domain, rest sourced from reference TRBV5-6 and TRBJ1-1, is DAGVTQSPTHLIKTRGQQVTLRCSPKSGHDTVSWYQQALGQGPQFIFQYYEEEERQRGNFPDRFSGHQFPNYSSELNVNALLLGDSALYLCASSFPGTEAFFGQGTRLTVV.